This T cell receptor beta chain came from a study of human T cells and chemical hapten exposure. TCRdb re-derived calls from the 5' RACE reads in MiXCR, one entry per CDR3 protein. The table records tens of thousands of distinct CDR3 sequences, roughly 8.4% of them present only once. Unfractionated whole blood yielded total RNA. The CDR3 has 15 residues. Germline CDR1 is LGHDT and CDR2 is YNNKEL (reference sequence). Trimming shortened V by 2 bases and J by 1 base, and 8 bases separated the two germline ends. This clonotype appeared many times. The receptor was derived from a male donor in good health. The V call is TRBV3-1, the J call TRBJ2-2, with D hard to call. As DNA, the CDR3 is TGTGCCAGCAGCCAACGAAGACAGAACACCGGGGAGCTGTTTTTT. It specifies CASSQRRQNTGELFF.